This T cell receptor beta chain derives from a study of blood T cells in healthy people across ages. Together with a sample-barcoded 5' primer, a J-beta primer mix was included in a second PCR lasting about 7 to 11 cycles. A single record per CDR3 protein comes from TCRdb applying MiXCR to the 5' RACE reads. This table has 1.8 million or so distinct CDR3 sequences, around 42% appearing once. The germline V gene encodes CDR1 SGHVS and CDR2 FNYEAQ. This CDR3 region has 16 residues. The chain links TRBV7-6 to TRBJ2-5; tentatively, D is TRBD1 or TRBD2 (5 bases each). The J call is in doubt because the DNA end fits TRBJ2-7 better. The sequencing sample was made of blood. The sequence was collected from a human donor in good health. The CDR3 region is CASSRLPGRGGYEQYF. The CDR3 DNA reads TGTGCCAGCAGCCGCCTCCCGGGACGTGGGGGCTACGAGCAGTACTTC.